A single TCR beta chain is shown here with its context. The antigen is unknown. This sample was taken from a study of CD8+CD57+ T cells in acquired aplastic anemia. Study-wide findings and caveats: Twenty-nine sequences, all CD8+ CDR3, were shared between patients and controls.

This CDR3 region has 13 residues. CDR1 is SGHTA, CDR2 FQGTGA, per germline. V lost 5 bases, J lost 10 bases, and 7 bases stayed unmatched. The TCR beta profiling, which covered VDJ combination and CDR3 sequence, was carried out using genomic DNA as the template. TCRdb re-analysed the reads in MiXCR, keeping a single row per CDR3 protein. The table has around 190,000 distinct CDR3 sequences, approximately 52% seen once. The sequence was collected from a human donor in good health, serving as a control. The gene calls are TRBV7-3 and TRBJ1-1, with TRBD1 identical over 10 bases. Sample: sorted CD4+, CD8+, or CD8+CD57+ T cells (not recorded which) from PBMCs. The CDR3 DNA is TGTGCCAGCAGCGCCCGACAGGGGGCCACAGCTTTCTTT. Protein sequence: CASSARQGATAFF.